These T cell receptor beta chains were read from a single sample in a study of PD-1 blockade in mismatch repair-deficient tumors. Libraries were prepared by immunoSEQ multiplex PCR; TCRdb keeps only in-frame clonotypes and omits some of them. The sample lists some 19,000 clones, over 75% seen once, with around 1.5% in the top ten. The sample here was PBMCs, taken 52 weeks after starting pembrolizumab. Source of these receptors: an adult with mismatch repair-deficient cancer. CDR3s include the opening cysteine and the closing phenylalanine or tryptophan. The D gene is left open where the match is weak. Size tells how often a clone was seen (once, few, many) or the class of an expanded clone, and some rows leave it out.

v_call	j_call	clone_size	d_call	cdr3_nt	cdr3_aa
TRBV18	TRBJ2-7	NA	NA	TGTGCCAGCTCACCATCGGACAACTACGAGCAGTACTTC	CASSPSDNYEQYF
TRBV7-9	TRBJ2-3	once	TRBD2	TGTGCCAGCAGCTTTCGAACTAGCGGGTCCCCAGATACGCAGTATTTT	CASSFRTSGSPDTQYF
TRBV6-6	TRBJ2-7	NA	NA	TGTGCCAGCAGTTACGACTCCGACTACGAGCAGTACTTC	CASSYDSDYEQYF
TRBV18	TRBJ2-7	few	TRBD2	TGTGCCAGCTCCTTTTCGGAGGGAGGGGTTTCCTACGAGCAGTACTTC	CASSFSEGGVSYEQYF
TRBV19	TRBJ2-7	NA	TRBD2	TGTGCCGCGGGACTAGCGGGAGGGCGCGAGCAGTACTTC	CAAGLAGGREQYF
TRBV18	TRBJ2-3	NA	NA	TGTGCCAGCTCACGGCTTTTAGCGGATACGCAGTATTTT	CASSRLLADTQYF
TRBV18	TRBJ1-6	NA	TRBD1	TGTGCCAGCTCAGGAGCGACAGGGATGAATAATTCACCCCTCCACTTT	CASSGATGMNNSPLHF
TRBV9	TRBJ1-1	NA	NA	TGTGCCAGCAGCGACGCCACAGGGAACACTGAAGCTTTCTTT	CASSDATGNTEAFF
TRBV5-1	TRBJ2-5	NA	NA	TGCGCCAGCAGCTTGAGTTCGGCGGAAAAAGAGACCCAGTACTTC	CASSLSSAEKETQYF
TRBV4-1	TRBJ1-4	NA	NA	TGCGCCAGCAGCCAAAAACATAGACAGGATAATGAAAAACTGTTTTTT	CASSQKHRQDNEKLFF
TRBV14	TRBJ2-7	few	TRBD2	TGTGCCAGCAGCAAAGTAGCGGGAGGCTCCTACGAGCAGTACTTC	CASSKVAGGSYEQYF
TRBV7-2	TRBJ1-5	NA	NA	TGTGCCAGCAGCTTAGGAGGTCAGCCCCAGCATTTT	CASSLGGQPQHF
TRBV18	TRBJ2-7	few	NA	TGTGCCAGCTCACCGGGGCAGTTCTACGAGCAGTACTTC	CASSPGQFYEQYF
TRBV19	TRBJ2-1	NA	NA	TGTGCCAGTAGTCCTCTCCTTACAGGGAGAGAATGGAATGAGCAGTTCTTC	CASSPLLTGREWNEQFF
TRBV7-2	TRBJ1-4	NA	TRBD1	TGTGCCAGCAGCCGGACAGGGGAGAATGAAAAACTGTTTTTT	CASSRTGENEKLFF
TRBV19	TRBJ1-1	NA	NA	TGTGCCAGTAGTATTATAATGGTGGAGGGTCACACTGAAGCTTTCTTT	CASSIIMVEGHTEAFF
TRBV7-2	TRBJ1-1	NA	NA	TGTGCCAGCAGCTTTATTGCGGTGGGTCTGAGTGAAGCTTTCTTT	CASSFIAVGLSEAFF
TRBV4-2	TRBJ1-1	once	TRBD1	TGTGCCAGCAGCCAATGGAGACAGGGCAACACTGAAGCTTTCTTT	CASSQWRQGNTEAFF
TRBV7-2	TRBJ2-1	NA	TRBD2	TGTGCCAGCCGAGGGGGGCTAGCGGGAGGTATAAATGAGCAGTTCTTC	CASRGGLAGGINEQFF
TRBV15	TRBJ2-3	NA	TRBD2	TGTGCCACCAAGAGGACTAGCGGGAGTACAGATACGCAGTATTTT	CATKRTSGSTDTQYF